Listed below are T cell receptor beta chains from one sample, sequenced in a study of PD-L1 blockade in urothelial cancer. This table comes from immunoSEQ multiplex PCR, and its TCRdb copy is limited to in-frame clones, with some not included. The sample has about 43,000 clones; about 87% are singletons. The sequencing used PBMCs, collected around atezolizumab (anti-PD-L1) treatment. Receptors originate from a man older than 75 with urothelial cancer. CDR3s include the opening cysteine and the closing phenylalanine or tryptophan. The order of the fields is V gene, D gene, clone size, J gene, CDR3 protein, CDR3 DNA. D genes are given only for firm matches. A row's size may be missing; if present it is once, few, many or a size class.

V: TRBV5-4; D: NA; size: NA; J: TRBJ2-7; CDR3: CASSLVSEGEQYF; DNA: TGTGCCAGCAGCTTGGTTAGCGAGGGCGAGCAGTACTTC
V: TRBV10-3; D: TRBD1; size: NA; J: TRBJ2-1; CDR3: CAISSGQLTYNEQFF; DNA: TGTGCCATCAGCTCGGGACAGCTAACCTACAATGAGCAGTTCTTC
V: TRBV14; D: NA; size: NA; J: TRBJ2-5; CDR3: CASSQLRGETQYF; DNA: TGTGCCAGCAGCCAATTACGAGGAGAGACCCAGTACTTC
V: TRBV10-2; D: TRBD2; size: NA; J: TRBJ2-7; CDR3: CASKAGGPLEQYF; DNA: TGCGCCAGCAAGGCGGGAGGGCCTCTCGAGCAGTACTTC
V: TRBV10-1; D: NA; size: NA; J: TRBJ2-7; CDR3: CASSEGSYEQYF; DNA: TGCGCCAGCAGTGAGGGCAGCTACGAGCAGTACTTC
V: TRBV7-6; D: TRBD2; size: medium-sized; J: TRBJ2-1; CDR3: CASSLEGGLASWYEQFF; DNA: TGTGCCAGCAGCTTAGAAGGAGGACTAGCGTCTTGGTATGAGCAGTTCTTC
V: TRBV5-1; D: NA; size: NA; J: TRBJ2-1; CDR3: CASSLEASRTYNEQFF; DNA: TGCGCCAGCAGCTTGGAGGCTAGCCGTACCTACAATGAGCAGTTCTTC
V: TRBV6-1; D: NA; size: NA; J: TRBJ1-1; CDR3: CASSEFRQKAEAFF; DNA: TGTGCCAGCAGTGAATTCCGACAGAAGGCTGAAGCTTTCTTT
V: TRBV2; D: NA; size: NA; J: TRBJ2-5; CDR3: CASSARAQETQYF; DNA: TGTGCCAGCAGTGCGCGGGCCCAAGAGACCCAGTACTTC
V: TRBV5-1; D: TRBD1; size: NA; J: TRBJ2-5; CDR3: CASSAGQGQTQYF; DNA: TGCGCCAGCAGCGCCGGACAGGGGCAGACCCAGTACTTC
V: TRBV7-2; D: TRBD2; size: NA; J: TRBJ2-7; CDR3: CASSYSGEQYF; DNA: TGTGCCAGCAGCTATAGCGGGGAGCAGTACTTC
V: TRBV27; D: TRBD1; size: NA; J: TRBJ2-7; CDR3: CASTLQGQGTYEQYF; DNA: TGTGCCAGCACCCTTCAGGGACAGGGAACCTACGAGCAGTACTTC
V: TRBV5-1; D: NA; size: NA; J: TRBJ2-2; CDR3: CASGEVPNTGELFF; DNA: TGCGCCAGCGGAGAAGTACCGAACACCGGGGAGCTGTTTTTT
V: TRBV5-1; D: TRBD2; size: NA; J: TRBJ2-3; CDR3: CASSLTGPSGPDTQYF; DNA: TGCGCCAGCAGCTTAACGGGGCCTAGCGGGCCAGATACGCAGTATTTT
V: TRBV7-2; D: TRBD2; size: NA; J: TRBJ2-2; CDR3: CASSLGLAGDTGELFF; DNA: TGTGCCAGCAGCTTAGGACTAGCGGGAGACACCGGGGAGCTGTTTTTT
V: TRBV9; D: TRBD1; size: NA; J: TRBJ1-4; CDR3: CASSAGGGGNEKLFF; DNA: TGTGCCAGCAGCGCAGGGGGCGGTGGTAATGAAAAACTGTTTTTT
V: TRBV18; D: NA; size: NA; J: TRBJ1-1; CDR3: CASSPSLGDPEAFF; DNA: TGTGCCAGCTCACCAAGTCTCGGGGATCCTGAAGCTTTCTTT
V: TRBV28; D: NA; size: NA; J: TRBJ2-2; CDR3: CASSFGGPGELFF; DNA: TGTGCCAGCAGTTTCGGGGGGCCCGGGGAGCTGTTTTTT
V: TRBV11-2; D: NA; size: NA; J: TRBJ2-1; CDR3: CASTPSWGVNEQFF; DNA: TGTGCCAGCACCCCCTCGTGGGGGGTGAATGAGCAGTTCTTC
V: TRBV30; D: NA; size: once; J: TRBJ1-2; CDR3: CAWTAGPGNYGYTF; DNA: TGTGCCTGGACAGCGGGTCCTGGGAACTATGGCTACACCTTC
V: TRBV19; D: TRBD2; size: NA; J: TRBJ2-1; CDR3: CASRRTSGKNNEQFF; DNA: TGTGCCAGTAGAAGGACTAGCGGGAAGAACAATGAGCAGTTCTTC
V: TRBV14; D: TRBD1; size: NA; J: TRBJ2-5; CDR3: CASSHPFGQEETQYF; DNA: TGTGCCAGCAGCCACCCCTTCGGACAGGAAGAGACCCAGTACTTC
V: TRBV10-2; D: NA; size: NA; J: TRBJ1-1; CDR3: CASIGSANTEAFF; DNA: TGCGCCAGCATAGGGAGTGCAAACACTGAAGCTTTCTTT
V: TRBV19; D: NA; size: once; J: TRBJ2-3; CDR3: CASSIALEDTQYF; DNA: TGTGCCAGTAGTATCGCCTTAGAAGATACGCAGTATTTT
V: TRBV28; D: NA; size: NA; J: TRBJ1-5; CDR3: CASSLFRGGGRNSPQHF; DNA: TGTGCCAGCAGTTTATTTCGAGGCGGAGGTCGGAACTCGCCCCAGCATTTT
V: TRBV6-5; D: TRBD2; size: NA; J: TRBJ2-7; CDR3: CASSSVSSGSSYEQYF; DNA: TGTGCCAGCAGTTCGGTCTCTAGCGGGAGCTCCTACGAGCAGTACTTC
V: TRBV5-1; D: NA; size: NA; J: TRBJ1-1; CDR3: CASSLGGQAEAFF; DNA: TGCGCCAGCAGCTTGGGGGGGCAAGCGGAAGCTTTCTTT
V: TRBV5-4; D: NA; size: NA; J: TRBJ2-5; CDR3: CASSLGRPGIQETQYF; DNA: TGTGCCAGCAGCTTAGGGCGTCCCGGGATCCAAGAGACCCAGTACTTC
V: TRBV18; D: TRBD1; size: NA; J: TRBJ2-7; CDR3: CASSRGQGFGQYF; DNA: TGTGCCAGCTCACGGGGACAGGGCTTCGGGCAGTACTTC
V: TRBV28; D: TRBD2; size: NA; J: TRBJ2-1; CDR3: CASKGLAYEQFF; DNA: TGTGCCAGCAAGGGACTAGCGTATGAGCAGTTCTTC
V: TRBV5-5; D: TRBD1; size: NA; J: TRBJ2-7; CDR3: CASSRTGYEQYF; DNA: TGTGCCAGCAGCCGGACAGGCTACGAGCAGTACTTC
V: TRBV11-2; D: TRBD2; size: NA; J: TRBJ2-5; CDR3: CASSLRTSGVDTQYF; DNA: TGTGCCAGCAGCTTAAGGACTAGCGGGGTAGATACCCAGTACTTC
V: TRBV6-5; D: NA; size: NA; J: TRBJ2-7; CDR3: CASSYGSFDEQYF; DNA: TGTGCCAGCAGTTACGGTAGCTTCGACGAGCAGTACTTC
V: TRBV19; D: TRBD2; size: NA; J: TRBJ2-5; CDR3: CASSRRLAGVWETQYF; DNA: TGTGCCAGTAGTCGCAGACTAGCGGGAGTGTGGGAGACCCAGTACTTC
V: TRBV7-9; D: NA; size: NA; J: TRBJ2-3; CDR3: CASSPRVETDTQYF; DNA: TGTGCCAGCAGCCCGCGGGTCGAGACAGATACGCAGTATTTT
V: TRBV7-2; D: NA; size: once; J: TRBJ2-6; CDR3: CASSLGASGANVLTF; DNA: TGTGCCAGCAGCTTGGGGGCTTCTGGGGCCAACGTCCTGACTTTC
V: TRBV29-1; D: NA; size: NA; J: TRBJ2-7; CDR3: CSPTRDNMSLPDVGYEQYF; DNA: TGCAGCCCTACCCGGGACAATATGTCCCTACCCGACGTCGGCTACGAGCAGTACTTC
V: TRBV5-1; D: TRBD2; size: NA; J: TRBJ2-5; CDR3: CASSFMTSGIKTQYF; DNA: TGCGCCAGCAGCTTTATGACTAGCGGGATAAAGACCCAGTACTTC
V: TRBV30; D: TRBD1; size: NA; J: TRBJ2-7; CDR3: CAWNRQGLSYEQYF; DNA: TGTGCCTGGAATCGACAGGGTCTTTCCTACGAGCAGTACTTC
V: TRBV30; D: TRBD2; size: NA; J: TRBJ2-7; CDR3: CAWTPSGTSGRAVIAAGF; DNA: TGTGCCTGGACCCCCTCGGGGACTAGCGGGAGGGCCGTCATAGCCGCCGGCTTC
V: TRBV5-1; D: TRBD1; size: NA; J: TRBJ2-7; CDR3: CASSAAQGARGRYF; DNA: TGCGCCAGCAGCGCCGCACAGGGGGCACGTGGAAGGTACTTC
V: TRBV9; D: NA; size: NA; J: TRBJ2-3; CDR3: CASSVGRGLDSTDTQYF; DNA: TGTGCCAGCAGCGTAGGAAGAGGGCTAGACTCCACAGATACGCAGTATTTT
V: TRBV29-1; D: TRBD1; size: NA; J: TRBJ2-7; CDR3: CSAGTGIYEQYF; DNA: TGCAGCGCCGGGACAGGGATCTACGAGCAGTACTTC
V: TRBV5-4; D: TRBD1; size: NA; J: TRBJ1-2; CDR3: CASSTGQANYGYTF; DNA: TGTGCCAGCAGCACCGGACAGGCAAACTATGGCTACACCTTC
V: TRBV2; D: NA; size: NA; J: TRBJ1-1; CDR3: CASFLQGTEAFF; DNA: TGTGCCAGCTTCCTACAGGGCACTGAAGCTTTCTTT
V: TRBV5-1; D: TRBD2; size: NA; J: TRBJ2-3; CDR3: CASRYLTSGRADTQYF; DNA: TGCGCCAGCAGGTACCTCACTAGCGGGCGGGCAGATACGCAGTATTTT
V: TRBV7-2; D: NA; size: NA; J: TRBJ2-3; CDR3: CASSLGPNTDTQYF; DNA: TGTGCCAGCAGCTTAGGGCCCAACACAGATACGCAGTATTTT
V: TRBV5-4; D: TRBD2; size: NA; J: TRBJ2-1; CDR3: CASSLSGSLDNEQFF; DNA: TGTGCCAGCAGCTTAAGCGGGAGCTTGGACAATGAGCAGTTCTTC
V: TRBV7-9; D: TRBD2; size: NA; J: TRBJ2-1; CDR3: CASSLDGRAYNEQFF; DNA: TGTGCCAGCAGCTTAGACGGGAGGGCCTACAATGAGCAGTTCTTC
V: TRBV10-3; D: TRBD1; size: NA; J: TRBJ1-1; CDR3: CAIRGTGWGNTEAFF; DNA: TGTGCCATACGCGGGACAGGCTGGGGGAACACTGAAGCTTTCTTT
V: TRBV5-6; D: TRBD1; size: NA; J: TRBJ2-6; CDR3: CASSSPGQGAGANVLTF; DNA: TGTGCCAGCAGCTCTCCGGGACAGGGCGCTGGGGCCAACGTCCTGACTTTC
V: TRBV12-5; D: TRBD1; size: NA; J: TRBJ2-5; CDR3: CASGSGTAQETQYF; DNA: TGTGCTAGTGGATCCGGGACAGCGCAAGAGACCCAGTACTTC
V: TRBV19; D: NA; size: NA; J: TRBJ2-7; CDR3: CASSIGRGYEQYF; DNA: TGTGCCAGTAGTATAGGCAGGGGCTACGAGCAGTACTTC
V: TRBV5-8; D: TRBD2; size: NA; J: TRBJ2-1; CDR3: CASSLGGLAGAGEQFF; DNA: TGTGCCAGCAGCTTGGGGGGACTAGCGGGAGCCGGTGAGCAGTTCTTC